Listed below are T cell receptor beta chains from one sample, sequenced in a study of blood T cell repertoires in COVID-19. TCRdb keeps only in-frame clones here, not all; method: immunoSEQ multiplex PCR. The data show 75,000 to 100,000 clones, 75% to 85% seen once. The material sequenced was peripheral blood. The receptors derive from a woman of 80 years or more with acute or convalescent COVID-19. CDR3s include the opening cysteine and the closing phenylalanine or tryptophan. A D gene is named only where the DNA matches it firmly. Only some rows state a clone size, as once, few, many or a class for expanded clones.

clone_size | d_call | j_call | v_call | cdr3_aa | cdr3_nt
few | - | TRBJ1-5 | TRBV4-3 | CASSQGVSGNQPQHF | TGCGCCAGCAGCCAAGGTGTTTCGGGCAATCAGCCCCAGCATTTT
- | - | TRBJ2-5 | TRBV7-2 | CASSLRHGETQYF | TGTGCCAGCAGCTTGCGACACGGAGAGACCCAGTACTTC
- | TRBD1 | TRBJ1-2 | TRBV6-5 | CASRADRGSVGYTF | TGTGCCAGCAGAGCCGACAGGGGGTCGGTTGGCTACACCTTC
- | TRBD2 | TRBJ2-5 | TRBV7-8 | CASSRGGGKETQYF | TGTGCCAGCAGCCGCGGGGGTGGGAAAGAGACCCAGTACTTC
- | TRBD1 | TRBJ1-6 | TRBV4-3 | CASSPRQGDSPLHF | TGCGCCAGCAGCCCAAGACAGGGTGATTCACCCCTCCACTTT
- | - | TRBJ2-5 | TRBV5-1 | CASSLQGRGETQYF | TGCGCCAGCAGCTTACAGGGAAGGGGGGAGACCCAGTACTTC
- | - | TRBJ1-1 | TRBV5-4 | CASSLEQGTDNTEAFF | TGTGCCAGCAGCTTGGAGCAGGGAACGGACAACACTGAAGCTTTCTTT
- | - | TRBJ2-5 | TRBV15 | CATSRETGGGSETQYF | TGTGCCACCAGCAGAGAGACGGGGGGCGGTTCCGAGACCCAGTACTTC
- | TRBD2 | TRBJ2-3 | TRBV19 | CASSISPGLAGGTATQYF | TGTGCCAGTAGTATTTCTCCGGGACTAGCGGGAGGGACAGCTACGCAGTATTTT
- | TRBD1 | TRBJ2-2 | TRBV5-4 | CASSLGTGGNTGELFF | TGTGCCAGCAGCTTGGGGACAGGGGGCAACACCGGGGAGCTGTTTTTT
- | - | TRBJ1-1 | TRBV6-5 | CASSYSPRPYTEAFF | TGTGCCAGCAGTTACTCGCCCAGGCCATACACTGAAGCTTTCTTT
- | TRBD1 | TRBJ1-4 | TRBV19 | CASSVRQGWGKLFF | TGTGCCAGTAGTGTAAGACAGGGTTGGGGAAAACTGTTTTTT
- | TRBD1 | TRBJ1-4 | TRBV2 | CASRLTGGPNEKLFF | TGTGCCAGCAGGCTTACAGGGGGCCCTAATGAAAAACTGTTTTTT